This T cell receptor (beta chain) was retrieved from a study of shared clonotypes between healthy human individuals. The wider study: Researchers assigned three CD4 naive, three CD4 memory, two CD8 naive and one CD8 memory plate to each donor.

TCRdb keeps only in-frame clones here, not all; method: immunoSEQ multiplex PCR. The sample has millions of clones; 90% to 95% are singletons. Trimming removed 0 bases from V and 4 bases from J; junction bases left unmatched: 6. Germline lookup yields CDR1 SGDLS and CDR2 YYNGEE. The CDR3 has 16 residues. The TCR originated in a man aged 18 to 35 in good health. The sample was naive CD4+ T cells sorted from blood. Sample subset: CD45RA+ positively selected. The chain employs TRBV9 and TRBJ2-5; TRBD2 matches at 10 bases. Written as DNA, the CDR3 is TGTGCCAGCAGCGTAGGCCCTAGCGGGAGATTAGAGACCCAGTACTTC. The encoded protein is CASSVGPSGRLETQYF.